These 10 T cell receptor beta chains share one sample of origin, sequenced in a study of blood T cell repertoires in COVID-19. The table came from immunoSEQ multiplex PCR; TCRdb's copy has only in-frame clones and leaves some out. The sample yields fewer than 300,000 clones, 80% to 95% seen once. The sequenced sample consisted of PBMCs or T cells enriched from blood (not recorded which). The source of these receptors is a woman younger than 45 who had recovered from COVID-19.

V usage is TRBV6-5 and J usage is TRBJ1-2; no clear D gene. V lost 6 bases, J lost 7 bases, and 18 bases lay in between. The CDR3 totals 14 residues. The germline V gene encodes CDR1 MNHEY and CDR2 SVGAGI. Here the CDR3 DNA reads TGTGCCAGCAGGCCTGGACTCGAGGCTCTTGGCTACACCTTC. Protein: CASRPGLEALGYTF.

The chain joins TRBV7-2 to TRBJ2-7; 8 bases match TRBD2. This CDR3 spans 19 amino acids. The germline V gene encodes CDR1 SGHTA and CDR2 FQGNSA. V trimming: 5 bases; J trimming: 3 bases; junction bases outside the gene matches: 21. DNA of the CDR3: TGTGCCAGCAGCCCTATGTCGGTAACGGGAGGGCTGGTGGGCTACGAGCAGTACTTC. It codes for CASSPMSVTGGLVGYEQYF.

V is TRBV13 and J is TRBJ2-7; TRBD2 aligns across 13 bases. CDR1 PRHDT and CDR2 FYEKMQ come from the germline V gene (reference sequence). The CDR3 sequence is 17 residues long. The V segment lost 2 bases and the J segment 3 bases; nucleotides outside the gene matches: 7. CDR3 bases: TGTGCCAGCAGCTTAAGCCAGGGACTAGCGGGGTACTACGAGCAGTACTTC. Protein: CASSLSQGLAGYYEQYF.

The gene calls are TRBV27 and TRBJ2-3, with a weak D call TRBD2 (5 bases). V was trimmed by 4 bases and J by 3 bases, leaving 8 bases between them. The germline gives CDR1 MNHEY, CDR2 SMNVEV (reference sequence). The CDR3 has 13 residues. Here the CDR3 DNA reads TGTGCCAGCAGTTCGGGGAATACAGATACGCAGTATTTT. Residues: CASSSGNTDTQYF.

The chain recombines TRBV29-1 with TRBJ2-1; 13 nucleotides match TRBD2. J was trimmed by 2 bases and V by 6 bases; bases with no gene match: 7. CDR1 and CDR2 from the germline V gene are SQVTM and ANQGSEA. The length of the CDR3 is 16 residues. The CDR3 nucleotides are TGCAGCGTCCGGACTAGCGGGAGCTCGACCTACAATGAGCAGTTCTTC. This translates into CSVRTSGSSTYNEQFF.

J is TRBJ2-1 and V is TRBV20-1, with 13 positions matching TRBD2. V dropped 3 bases and J dropped 5; count of bases not matched to a gene: 7. CDR3 length equals 16 residues. CDR1 is DFQATT, CDR2 SNEGSKA, per germline (reference sequence). The CDR3 DNA reads as TGCAGTGCTAGTTCCACCGGGACTAGCGGGAACAATGAGCAGTTCTTC. As protein: CSASSTGTSGNNEQFF.

The gene calls are TRBV29-1 and TRBJ2-7, with TRBD1 matching 7 bases. V was clipped by 7 bases and J by 9 bases; unmatched bases: 12. Germline CDR1 is SQVTM and CDR2 is ANQGSEA. The CDR3 has 12 amino acids. Here the CDR3 DNA reads TGCAGCGAAAACAGGGGTCATGTCGTGCAGTACTTC. Translated: CSENRGHVVQYF.

The chain recombines TRBV18 with TRBJ2-7; 7 nucleotides match TRBD2. The CDR3 is 14 amino acids. Unmatched junction bases numbered 8, after V lost 6 bases and J lost 3 bases. The germline gives CDR1 KGHSH, CDR2 LQKENI. This CDR3 is CASSTGGYLYEQYF. CDR3 nucleotide sequence: TGTGCCAGCTCCACCGGGGGGTACCTCTACGAGCAGTACTTC.

The V and J genes are TRBV30 and TRBJ1-6; TRBD1 agrees at 10 bases. The length of the CDR3 is 14 residues. CDR1 and CDR2 (germline): GTSNPN, SVGIG (reference sequence). The J segment lost 7 bases and the V segment lost 2 bases, leaving 2 bases of the junction unmatched. The CDR3 loop is CAWSPDRGNSPLHF. The CDR3 DNA is TGTGCCTGGAGTCCGGACAGGGGGAATTCACCCCTCCACTTT.

This clone appeared once. The gene calls are TRBV9 and TRBJ2-1; 9 nucleotides match TRBD2. J was trimmed by 9 bases and V by 4 bases; bases with no gene match: 8. The CDR3 is 14 amino acids. CDR1 SGDLS and CDR2 YYNGEE come from the germline V gene. This chain's CDR3 is CASSPGLAWLEQFF. Here the CDR3 DNA reads TGTGCCAGCAGCCCCGGACTAGCGTGGCTTGAGCAGTTCTTC.